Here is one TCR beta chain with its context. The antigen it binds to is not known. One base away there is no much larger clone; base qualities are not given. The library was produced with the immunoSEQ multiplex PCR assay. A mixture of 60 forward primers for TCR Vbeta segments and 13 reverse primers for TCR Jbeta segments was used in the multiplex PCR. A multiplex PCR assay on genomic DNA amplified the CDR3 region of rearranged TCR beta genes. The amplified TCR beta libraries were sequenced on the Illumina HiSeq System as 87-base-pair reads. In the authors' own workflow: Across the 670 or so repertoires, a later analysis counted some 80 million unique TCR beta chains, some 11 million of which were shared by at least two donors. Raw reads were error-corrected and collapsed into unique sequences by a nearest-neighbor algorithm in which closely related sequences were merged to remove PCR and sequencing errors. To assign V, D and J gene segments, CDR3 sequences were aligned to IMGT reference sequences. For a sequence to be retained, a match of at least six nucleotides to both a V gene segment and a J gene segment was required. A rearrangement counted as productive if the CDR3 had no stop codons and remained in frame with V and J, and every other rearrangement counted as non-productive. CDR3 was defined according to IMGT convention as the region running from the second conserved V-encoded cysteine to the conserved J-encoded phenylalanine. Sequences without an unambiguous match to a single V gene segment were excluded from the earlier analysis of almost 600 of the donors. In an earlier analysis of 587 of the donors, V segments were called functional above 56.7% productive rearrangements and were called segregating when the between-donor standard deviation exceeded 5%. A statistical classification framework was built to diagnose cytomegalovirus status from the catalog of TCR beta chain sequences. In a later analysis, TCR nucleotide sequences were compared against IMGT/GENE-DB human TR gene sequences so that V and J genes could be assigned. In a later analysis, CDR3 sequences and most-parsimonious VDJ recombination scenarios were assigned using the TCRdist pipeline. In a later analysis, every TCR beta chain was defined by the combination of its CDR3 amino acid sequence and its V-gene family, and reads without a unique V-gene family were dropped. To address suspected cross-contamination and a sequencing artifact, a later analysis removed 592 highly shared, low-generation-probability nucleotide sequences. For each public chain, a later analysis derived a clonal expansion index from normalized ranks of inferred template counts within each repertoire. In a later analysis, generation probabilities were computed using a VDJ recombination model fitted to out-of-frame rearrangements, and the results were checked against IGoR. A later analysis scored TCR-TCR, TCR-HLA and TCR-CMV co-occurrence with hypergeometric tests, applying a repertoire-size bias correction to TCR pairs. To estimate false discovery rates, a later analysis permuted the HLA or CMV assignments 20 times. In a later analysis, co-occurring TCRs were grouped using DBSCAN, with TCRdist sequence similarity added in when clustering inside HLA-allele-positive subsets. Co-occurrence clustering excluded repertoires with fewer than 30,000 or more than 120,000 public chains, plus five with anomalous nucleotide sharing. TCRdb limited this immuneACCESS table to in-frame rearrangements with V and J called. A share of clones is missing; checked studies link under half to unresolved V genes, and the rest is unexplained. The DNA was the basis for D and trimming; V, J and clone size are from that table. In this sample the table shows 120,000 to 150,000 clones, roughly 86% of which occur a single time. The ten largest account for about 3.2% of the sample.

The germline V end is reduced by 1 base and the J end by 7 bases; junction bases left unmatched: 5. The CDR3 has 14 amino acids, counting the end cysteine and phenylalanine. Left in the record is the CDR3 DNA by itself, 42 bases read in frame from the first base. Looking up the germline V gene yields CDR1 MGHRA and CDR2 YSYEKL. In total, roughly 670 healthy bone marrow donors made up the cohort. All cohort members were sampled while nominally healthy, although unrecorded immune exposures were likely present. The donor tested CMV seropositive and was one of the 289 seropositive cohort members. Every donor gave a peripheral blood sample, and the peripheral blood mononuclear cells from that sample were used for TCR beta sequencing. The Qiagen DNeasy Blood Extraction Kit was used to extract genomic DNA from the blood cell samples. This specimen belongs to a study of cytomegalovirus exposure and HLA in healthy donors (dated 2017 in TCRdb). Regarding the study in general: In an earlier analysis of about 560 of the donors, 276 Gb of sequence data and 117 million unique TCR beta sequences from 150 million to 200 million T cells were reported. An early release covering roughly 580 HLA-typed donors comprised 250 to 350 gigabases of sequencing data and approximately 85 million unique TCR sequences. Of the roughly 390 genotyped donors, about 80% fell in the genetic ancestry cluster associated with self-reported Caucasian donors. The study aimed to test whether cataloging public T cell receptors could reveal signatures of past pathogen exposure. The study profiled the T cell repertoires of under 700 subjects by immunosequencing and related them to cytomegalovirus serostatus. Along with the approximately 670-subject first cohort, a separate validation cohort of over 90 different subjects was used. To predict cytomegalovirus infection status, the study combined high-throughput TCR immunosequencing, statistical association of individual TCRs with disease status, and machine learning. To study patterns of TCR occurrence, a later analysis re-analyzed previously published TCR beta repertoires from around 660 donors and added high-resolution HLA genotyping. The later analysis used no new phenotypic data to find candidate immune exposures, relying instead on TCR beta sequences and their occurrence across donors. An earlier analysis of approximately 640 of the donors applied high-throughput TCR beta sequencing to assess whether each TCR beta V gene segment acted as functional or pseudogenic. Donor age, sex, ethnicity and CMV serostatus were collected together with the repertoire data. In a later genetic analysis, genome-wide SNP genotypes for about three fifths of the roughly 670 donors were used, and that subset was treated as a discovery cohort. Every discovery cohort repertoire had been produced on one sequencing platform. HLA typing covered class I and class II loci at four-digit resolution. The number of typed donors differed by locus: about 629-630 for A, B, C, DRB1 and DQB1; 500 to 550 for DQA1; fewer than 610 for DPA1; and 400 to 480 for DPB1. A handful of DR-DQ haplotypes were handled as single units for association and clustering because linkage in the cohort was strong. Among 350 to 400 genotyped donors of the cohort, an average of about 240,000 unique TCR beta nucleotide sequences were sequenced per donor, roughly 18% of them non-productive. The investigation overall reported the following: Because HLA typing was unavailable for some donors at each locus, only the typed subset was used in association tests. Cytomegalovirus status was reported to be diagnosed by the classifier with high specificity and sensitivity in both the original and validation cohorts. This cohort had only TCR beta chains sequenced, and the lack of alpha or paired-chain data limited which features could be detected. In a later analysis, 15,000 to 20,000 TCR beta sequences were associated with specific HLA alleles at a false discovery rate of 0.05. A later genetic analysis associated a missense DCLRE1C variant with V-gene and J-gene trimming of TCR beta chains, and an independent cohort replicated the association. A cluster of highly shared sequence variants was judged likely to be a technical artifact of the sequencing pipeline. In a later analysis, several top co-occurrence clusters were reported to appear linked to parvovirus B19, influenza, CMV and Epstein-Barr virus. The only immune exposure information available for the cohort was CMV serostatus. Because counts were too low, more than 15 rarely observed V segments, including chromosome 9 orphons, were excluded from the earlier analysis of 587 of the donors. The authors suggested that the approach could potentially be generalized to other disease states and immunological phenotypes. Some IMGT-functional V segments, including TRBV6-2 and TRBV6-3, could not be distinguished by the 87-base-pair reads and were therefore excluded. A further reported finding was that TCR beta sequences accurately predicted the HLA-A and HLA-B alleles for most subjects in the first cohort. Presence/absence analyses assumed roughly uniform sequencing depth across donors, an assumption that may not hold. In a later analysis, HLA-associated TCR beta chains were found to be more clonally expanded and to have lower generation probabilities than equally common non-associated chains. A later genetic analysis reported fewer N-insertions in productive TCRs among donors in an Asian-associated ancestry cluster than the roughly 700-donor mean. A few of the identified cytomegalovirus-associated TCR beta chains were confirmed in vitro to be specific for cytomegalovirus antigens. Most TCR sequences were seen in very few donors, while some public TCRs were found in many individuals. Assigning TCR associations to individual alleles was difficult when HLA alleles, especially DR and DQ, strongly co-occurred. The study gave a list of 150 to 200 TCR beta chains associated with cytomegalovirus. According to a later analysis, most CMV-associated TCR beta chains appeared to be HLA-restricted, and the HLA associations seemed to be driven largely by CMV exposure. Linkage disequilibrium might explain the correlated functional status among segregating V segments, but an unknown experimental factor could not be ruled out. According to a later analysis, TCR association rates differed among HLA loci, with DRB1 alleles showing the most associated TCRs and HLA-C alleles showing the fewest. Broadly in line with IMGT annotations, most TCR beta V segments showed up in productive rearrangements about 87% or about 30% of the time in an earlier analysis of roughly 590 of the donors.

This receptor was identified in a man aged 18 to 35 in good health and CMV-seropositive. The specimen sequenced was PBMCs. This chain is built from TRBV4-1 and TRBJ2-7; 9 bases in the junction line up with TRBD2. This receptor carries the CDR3 CASSQGGLAREQYF. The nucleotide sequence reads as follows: TGCGCCAGCAGCCAAGGGGGACTAGCCCGTGAGCAGTACTTC.